This TCR beta chain was obtained from a study of blood T cell repertoires in COVID-19. As for the study in general: Whether acute or convalescent, the COVID-19 samples came from the United States, Italy and Spain. The analysed material was cDNA or gDNA that came from T cells, B-cell-depleted T cells, or PBMCs.

The assay was immunoSEQ multiplex PCR, and TCRdb's table has in-frame clones only and misses some. Counted here are 180,000 or so clones, over 80% occurring once; the ten biggest clones make up about 7%. V was clipped by 5 bases and J by 7 bases, with 9 bases between them. The germline gives CDR1 SGHNT, CDR2 YYREEE (reference sequence). This CDR3 contains 11 residues. Sequences were obtained from peripheral blood. This sequence joins TRBV5-4 and TRBJ1-2; D unclear. The sequence came from a woman aged 35 to 49 with COVID-19, enrolled during active disease. CDR3 amino acids: CASSFYSGYTF. DNA of the CDR3: TGTGCCAGCAGTTTCTACAGTGGCTACACCTTC.